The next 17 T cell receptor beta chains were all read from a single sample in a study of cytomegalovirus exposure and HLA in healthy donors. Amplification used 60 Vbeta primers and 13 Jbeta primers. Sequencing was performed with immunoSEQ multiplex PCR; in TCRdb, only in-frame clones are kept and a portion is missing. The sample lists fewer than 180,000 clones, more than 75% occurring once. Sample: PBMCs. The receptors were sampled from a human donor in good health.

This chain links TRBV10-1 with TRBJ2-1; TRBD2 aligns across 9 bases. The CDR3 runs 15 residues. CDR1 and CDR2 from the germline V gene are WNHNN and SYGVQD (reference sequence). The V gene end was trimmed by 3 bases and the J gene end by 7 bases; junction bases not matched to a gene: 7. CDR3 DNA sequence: TGCGCCAGCAGTGAAGCTAGCGGGGTGGAGAATGAGCAGTTCTTC. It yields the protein CASSEASGVENEQFF.

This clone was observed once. The CDR3 loop is CASSLGQGKGETQYF. CDR3 bases: TGTGCCAGCAGCTTGGGCCAGGGGAAGGGAGAGACCCAGTACTTC. The chain links TRBV5-6 to TRBJ2-5; tentative D call: TRBD1 (6 bases). Germline CDR1 reads SGHDT; CDR2 reads YYEEEE. V was shortened by 0 bases and J by 4 bases, with 13 bases between the two germline ends. The CDR3 spans 15 residues.

Written as DNA, the CDR3 is TGCGCCAGCAGCGCCCTGCGGGGGGGCGGAGATACGCAGTATTTT. Its protein product is CASSALRGGGDTQYF. The chain is built from TRBV10-2 and TRBJ2-3, with TRBD2 matching over 9 bases. The CDR3 contains 15 residues. CDR1 WSHSY and CDR2 SAAADI come from the germline V gene. After removal of 6 bases from V and 5 bases from J, the junction contained 9 bases not matched to a gene.

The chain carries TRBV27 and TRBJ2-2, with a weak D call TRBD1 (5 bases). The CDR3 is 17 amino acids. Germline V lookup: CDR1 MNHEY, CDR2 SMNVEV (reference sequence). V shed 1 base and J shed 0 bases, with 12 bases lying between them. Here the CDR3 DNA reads TGTGCCAGCAGTTTATTAGGTCAGGGCGCGAACACCGGGGAGCTGTTTTTT. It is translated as CASSLLGQGANTGELFF.

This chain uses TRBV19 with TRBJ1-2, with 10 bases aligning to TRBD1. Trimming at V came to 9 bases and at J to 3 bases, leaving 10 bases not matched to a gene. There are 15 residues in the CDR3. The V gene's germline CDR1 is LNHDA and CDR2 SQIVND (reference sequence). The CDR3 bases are TGTGCCAGCACTATGCGGGGACAGGGGCACTATGGCTACACCTTC. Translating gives CASTMRGQGHYGYTF.

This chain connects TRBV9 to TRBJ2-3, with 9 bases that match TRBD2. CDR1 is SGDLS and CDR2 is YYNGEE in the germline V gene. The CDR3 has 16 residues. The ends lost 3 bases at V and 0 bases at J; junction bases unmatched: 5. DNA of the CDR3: TGTGCCAGCAGCGGAATAGCGGGAGTGAGCACAGATACGCAGTATTTT. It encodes CASSGIAGVSTDTQYF.

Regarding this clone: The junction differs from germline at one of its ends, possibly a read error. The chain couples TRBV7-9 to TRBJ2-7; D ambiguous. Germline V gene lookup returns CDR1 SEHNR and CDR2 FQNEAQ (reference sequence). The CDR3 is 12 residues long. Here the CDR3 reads CSSSLVNYEQYF. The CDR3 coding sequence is TGTTCCAGCAGCTTAGTAAACTACGAGCAGTACTTC.

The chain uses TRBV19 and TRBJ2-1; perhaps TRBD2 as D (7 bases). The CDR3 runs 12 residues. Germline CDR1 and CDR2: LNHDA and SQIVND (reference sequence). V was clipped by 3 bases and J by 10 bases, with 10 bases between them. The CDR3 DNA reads TGTGCCAGTAGTATTAGGGGGGGCGAGCAGTTCTTC. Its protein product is CASSIRGGEQFF. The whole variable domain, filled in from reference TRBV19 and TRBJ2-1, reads DGGITQSPKYLFRKEGQNVTLSCEQNLNHDAMYWYRQDPGQGLRLIYYSQIVNDFQKGDIAEGYSVSREKKESFPLTVTSAQKNPTAFYLCASSIRGGEQFFGPGTRLTVL.

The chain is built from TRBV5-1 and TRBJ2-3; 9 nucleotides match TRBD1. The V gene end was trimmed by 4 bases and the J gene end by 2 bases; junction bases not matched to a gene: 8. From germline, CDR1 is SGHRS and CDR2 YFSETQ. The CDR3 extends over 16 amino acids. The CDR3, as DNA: TGCGCCAGCAGCCCGTCCGGGACAGGGATCACAGATACGCAGTATTTT. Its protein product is CASSPSGTGITDTQYF.

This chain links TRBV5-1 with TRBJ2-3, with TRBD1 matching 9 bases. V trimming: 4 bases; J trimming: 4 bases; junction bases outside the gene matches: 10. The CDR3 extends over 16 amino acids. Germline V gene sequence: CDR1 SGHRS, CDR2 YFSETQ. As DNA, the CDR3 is TGCGCCAGCAGCCCCGACTCCGGGACAGGGCCAGATACGCAGTATTTT. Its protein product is CASSPDSGTGPDTQYF. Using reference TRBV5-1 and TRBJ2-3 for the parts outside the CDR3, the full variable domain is KAGVTQTPRYLIKTRGQQVTLSCSPISGHRSVSWYQQTPGQGLQFLFEYFSETQRNKGNFPGRFSGRQFSNSRSEMNVSTLELGDSALYLCASSPDSGTGPDTQYFGPGTRLTVL.

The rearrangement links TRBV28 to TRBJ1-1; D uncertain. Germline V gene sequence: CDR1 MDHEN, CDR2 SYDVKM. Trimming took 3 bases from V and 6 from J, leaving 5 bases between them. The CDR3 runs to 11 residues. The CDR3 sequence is CASSLSSEAFF. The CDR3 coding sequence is TGTGCCAGCAGTTTGAGTTCTGAAGCTTTCTTT.

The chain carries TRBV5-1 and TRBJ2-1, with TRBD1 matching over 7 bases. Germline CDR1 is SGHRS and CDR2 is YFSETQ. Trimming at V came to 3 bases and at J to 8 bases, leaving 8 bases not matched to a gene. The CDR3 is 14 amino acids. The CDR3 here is CASSSLTGTDEQFF. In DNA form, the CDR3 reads TGCGCCAGCAGCTCGCTAACCGGGACAGATGAGCAGTTCTTC.

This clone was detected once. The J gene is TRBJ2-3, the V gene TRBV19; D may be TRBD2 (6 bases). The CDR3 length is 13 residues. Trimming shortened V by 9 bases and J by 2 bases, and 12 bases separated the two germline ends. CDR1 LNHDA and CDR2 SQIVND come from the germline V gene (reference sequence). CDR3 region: CASGSFNTDTQYF. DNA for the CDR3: TGTGCCAGCGGGAGTTTTAACACAGATACGCAGTATTTT.

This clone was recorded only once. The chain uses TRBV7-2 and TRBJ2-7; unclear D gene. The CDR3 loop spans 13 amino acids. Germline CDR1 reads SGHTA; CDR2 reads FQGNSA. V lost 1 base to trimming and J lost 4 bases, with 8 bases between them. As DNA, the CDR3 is TGTGCCAGCAGCTTAGGCGGCCGATACGAGCAGTACTTC. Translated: CASSLGGRYEQYF.

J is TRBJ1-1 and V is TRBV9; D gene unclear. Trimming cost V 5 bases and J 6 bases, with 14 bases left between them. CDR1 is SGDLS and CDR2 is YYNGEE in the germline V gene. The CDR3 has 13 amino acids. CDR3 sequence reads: CASSPRPAPEAFF. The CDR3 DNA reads TGTGCCAGCAGTCCCAGGCCCGCACCTGAAGCTTTCTTT.

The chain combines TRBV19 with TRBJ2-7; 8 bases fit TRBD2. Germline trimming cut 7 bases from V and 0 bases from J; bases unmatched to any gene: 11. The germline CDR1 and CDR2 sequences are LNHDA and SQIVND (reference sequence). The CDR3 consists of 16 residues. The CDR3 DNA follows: TGTGCCAGTACCCCGGGGGGGCAGAGAAGCTCCTACGAGCAGTACTTC. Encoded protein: CASTPGGQRSSYEQYF. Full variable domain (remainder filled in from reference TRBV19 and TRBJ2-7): DGGITQSPKYLFRKEGQNVTLSCEQNLNHDAMYWYRQDPGQGLRLIYYSQIVNDFQKGDIAEGYSVSREKKESFPLTVTSAQKNPTAFYLCASTPGGQRSSYEQYFGPGTRLTVT.

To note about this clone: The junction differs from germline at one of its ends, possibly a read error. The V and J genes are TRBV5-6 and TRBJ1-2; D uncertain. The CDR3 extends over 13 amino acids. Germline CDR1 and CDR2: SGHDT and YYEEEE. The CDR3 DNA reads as TGTGCCAGCAGCTTCGACCTTAACTATGGCTACCCCTTC. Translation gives CASSFDLNYGYPF. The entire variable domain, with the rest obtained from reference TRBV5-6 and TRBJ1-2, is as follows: DAGVTQSPTHLIKTRGQQVTLRCSPKSGHDTVSWYQQALGQGPQFIFQYYEEEERQRGNFPDRFSGHQFPNYSSELNVNALLLGDSALYLCASSFDLNYGYPFGSGTRLTVV.